The 26 T cell receptor beta chains below come from one sample, sequenced in a study of blood T cell repertoires in COVID-19. Sequencing used immunoSEQ multiplex PCR; TCRdb keeps in-frame clones, though not all of them. Counted here are roughly 40,000 clones, approximately 86% occurring once; the ten biggest clones make up 9% to 15%. Sample: peripheral blood. The receptors were gathered from a human donor in a cohort sampled during active COVID-19.

This clone was detected once. This chain connects TRBV6-5 to TRBJ2-1; D might be TRBD2 (7 bases). V lost 9 bases and J 7 bases, leaving 22 bases between the germline ends. This CDR3 has 15 residues. Germline V CDR1 and CDR2: MNHEY, SVGAGI. Here the CDR3 DNA reads TGTGCCAGTACGGCAGGGTGGACAGCGGGAAATGAGCAGTTCTTC. The encoded protein is CASTAGWTAGNEQFF.

The V call is TRBV5-1, the J call TRBJ1-2, with D hard to call. Trimming left V 0 bases short and J 6 bases short, with 15 bases between. The CDR3 length is 15 residues. Germline lookup yields CDR1 SGHRS and CDR2 YFSETQ. CDR3 region: CASSLVLRDIDGYTF. The CDR3 coding sequence is TGCGCCAGCAGCTTGGTTCTTCGGGATATTGATGGCTACACCTTC.

V and J are TRBV27 and TRBJ1-2; 8 bases match TRBD1. Losses at the gene ends were 6 bases for V and 2 bases for J; bases not matched to a gene: 2. Looked up from germline, CDR1 is MNHEY and CDR2 is SMNVEV (reference sequence). This CDR3 is built from 13 residues. The CDR3 loop reads CASRQGGNYGYTF. The CDR3 nucleotides are TGTGCCAGCAGACAGGGGGGGAACTATGGCTACACCTTC.

This rearrangement joins TRBV6-1 to TRBJ1-2; tentatively, D is TRBD1 (5 bases). The CDR3 contains 13 residues. V was shortened by 1 base and J by 2 bases, with 5 bases between the two germline ends. Germline V gives CDR1 MNHNS, CDR2 SASEGT. CDR3 in DNA: TGTGCCAGCAGTGAAGAGGGGAACTATGGCTACACCTTC. Translated, it gives CASSEEGNYGYTF.

This clone has only one observation. This chain connects TRBV6-5 to TRBJ2-7; the D is unclear. The V and J ends lost 7 bases and 3 bases respectively, with 16 bases between them. The CDR3 totals 14 residues. The V gene's germline CDR1 is MNHEY and CDR2 SVGAGI. CDR3 nucleotide sequence: TGTGCCAGCACCTCACTTCGATCTTTCTACGAGCAGTACTTC. Protein: CASTSLRSFYEQYF.

The table lists this clone with a few counts. J is TRBJ2-3 and V is TRBV6-2 or TRBV6-3; 13 bases agree with TRBD2. CDR3 length: 15 residues. After removal of 5 bases from V and 6 bases from J, the junction contained 5 bases not matched to a gene. From germline, CDR1 is MNHEY and CDR2 SVGEGT. The CDR3 is CASSPGTSGADTQYF. CDR3 DNA sequence: TGTGCCAGCAGTCCCGGGACTAGCGGGGCGGATACGCAGTATTTT.

This rearrangement joins TRBV11-3 to TRBJ2-7; perhaps TRBD1 as D (7 bases). Germline CDR1 SGHNT, CDR2 YENEEA. There are 15 residues in the CDR3. Trimming removed 5 bases from V and 4 bases from J, with 18 bases in between. CDR3 bases: TGTGCCAGCAGCCAGCGACAGGGAGGCTTATACGAGCAGTACTTC. Its protein is CASSQRQGGLYEQYF.

The chain has TRBV7-9 and TRBJ2-1; 8 bases align to TRBD1. Looked up from germline, CDR1 is SEHNR and CDR2 is FQNEAQ (reference sequence). Losses at the gene ends were 6 bases for V and 1 base for J; bases not matched to a gene: 5. The CDR3 has 15 amino acids. Written as DNA, the CDR3 is TGTGCCAGCAGACAGGGGGGCGGTTCCTACAATGAGCAGTTCTTC. Its protein product is CASRQGGGSYNEQFF.

This chain joins TRBV7-9 and TRBJ2-3, with D maybe TRBD2 (6 bases). The germline V and J ends were trimmed by 5 bases and 11 bases, with 23 bases remaining between them. The CDR3 extends over 15 amino acids. Germline assignment: CDR1 SEHNR and CDR2 FQNEAQ (reference sequence). The CDR3 is CASSETLEGSGMQYF. The CDR3 DNA sequence: TGTGCCAGCAGCGAGACCCTGGAGGGTAGCGGAATGCAGTATTTT.

The chain links TRBV28 to TRBJ2-7; a weak D match, TRBD2 (6 bases). The germline V and J ends were trimmed by 6 bases and 6 bases, with 12 bases remaining between them. The CDR3 has 12 residues. The V gene's germline CDR1 is MDHEN and CDR2 SYDVKM. In DNA, the CDR3 is TGTGCCAGCAGCTGGGGGGACTCCGAGCAGTACTTC. Translation: CASSWGDSEQYF.

The rearrangement uses TRBV28 and TRBJ2-1, with D perhaps matching TRBD1 (5 bases). V lost 3 bases and J lost 7, with 10 bases in between. This CDR3 region has 13 residues. Germline CDR1 MDHEN, CDR2 SYDVKM. CDR3 amino acids: CASSFQGSNEQFF. The CDR3, as DNA: TGTGCCAGCAGTTTTCAGGGAAGTAATGAGCAGTTCTTC. Full variable domain (remainder filled in from reference TRBV28 and TRBJ2-1): DVKVTQSSRYLVKRTGEKVFLECVQDMDHENMFWYRQDPGLGLRLIYFSYDVKMKEKGDIPEGYSVSREKKERFSLILESASTNQTSMYLCASSFQGSNEQFFGPGTRLTVL.

The chain recombines TRBV11-3 with TRBJ1-1; no clear D gene. V lost 2 bases to trimming and J lost 2 bases, with 6 bases between them. The CDR3 consists of 13 residues. CDR1 is SGHNT, CDR2 YENEEA, per germline. CDR3 coding DNA: TGTGCCAGCAGCTTAAATCAAAACACTGAAGCTTTCTTT. Its translation is CASSLNQNTEAFF.

Written as DNA, the CDR3 is TGTGCCAGCAGCCGGGGGCGTCAAAAACTGTTTTTT. Translating it yields CASSRGRQKLFF. The chain is built from TRBV3-1 (or the pseudogene TRBV3-2) and TRBJ1-4, with TRBD1 as a possible D gene (6 bases). Trimming removed 4 bases from V and 9 bases from J, with 9 bases in between. CDR1 is LGHDT and CDR2 is YNNKEL in the germline V gene (reference sequence). This CDR3 contains 12 residues.

The V and J genes are TRBV7-9 and TRBJ2-3; 8 nucleotides align to TRBD1. Per the germline V gene, CDR1 is SEHNR and CDR2 is FQNEAQ (reference sequence). This CDR3 contains 15 residues. Losses at the gene ends were 5 bases for V and 2 bases for J; bases not matched to a gene: 6. As DNA, the CDR3 is TGTGCCAGCAGCACCTTGGACAGGGTCACAGATACGCAGTATTTT. Amino acids: CASSTLDRVTDTQYF.

J is TRBJ2-7 and V is TRBV11-1, with D perhaps TRBD1 (7 bases). Germline V gives CDR1 SGHAT, CDR2 FQDESV (reference sequence). Trimming took off 5 bases at V and 7 bases at J, with 15 bases between the two ends. CDR3 length equals 13 residues. The CDR3 loop reads CASSTGVAGEQYF. The CDR3 DNA follows: TGTGCCAGCAGCACAGGGGTCGCGGGGGAGCAGTACTTC.

This rearrangement joins TRBV12-3 or TRBV12-4 to TRBJ1-2; weak D call: TRBD1 (6 bases). This CDR3 spans 13 amino acids. V was pared by 6 bases and J by 5 bases, with 13 bases between. The DNA of the CDR3 is TGTGCCAGCAGAAACCCGACAGGTTATGGCTACACCTTC. Protein sequence: CASRNPTGYGYTF.

The V call is TRBV6-5, the J call TRBJ2-7; no definite D call. CDR1 and CDR2 (germline): MNHEY, SVGAGI. Trimming removed 6 bases at V and 3 bases at J, with 6 bases between. The CDR3 is made up of 11 amino acids. In nucleotides, the CDR3 is TGTGCCAGCAGCGACAACTACGAGCAGTACTTC. Translating gives CASSDNYEQYF.

In nucleotides, the CDR3 is TGTGCCAGCAGCCACAGCGGGGCTTTGACAGATACGCAGTATTTT. This translates into CASSHSGALTDTQYF. V and J are TRBV7-3 and TRBJ2-3; 7 nucleotides line up with TRBD2. CDR1 SGHTA and CDR2 FQGTGA come from the germline V gene. V was clipped by 5 bases and J by 3 bases; unmatched bases: 8. The CDR3 runs 15 residues.

The gene calls are TRBV10-2 and TRBJ2-3; 7 bases are a match to TRBD1. The CDR3 is 13 residues long. J lost 3 bases, V lost 7 bases, and 4 bases had no gene match. The germline V gene has CDR1 WSHSY and CDR2 SAAADI. For the CDR3, the DNA is TGCGCCAGCATTCAGACAGGGACAGATACGCAGTATTTT. It is translated as CASIQTGTDTQYF.

The V and J genes are TRBV2 and TRBJ2-3, with 9 bases matching TRBD1. Per germline, CDR1 SNHLY and CDR2 FYNNEI. There are 15 residues in the CDR3. V was pared by 5 bases and J by 4 bases, with 7 bases of the junction left unmatched. The CDR3 loop reads CASSSRQGEADTQYF. CDR3 sequence (DNA): TGTGCCAGCAGTTCTCGACAGGGGGAGGCAGATACGCAGTATTTT.

This chain uses TRBV2 with TRBJ1-6; 7 bases are a match to TRBD1. Germline-derived CDR1 and CDR2 are SNHLY and FYNNEI. V shed 6 bases, J shed 2 bases, and the junction held 4 bases outside the gene matches. This CDR3 spans 15 amino acids. The CDR3 is CASSRDSPYNSPLHF. The CDR3 DNA is TGTGCCAGCAGCCGGGACAGCCCCTATAATTCACCCCTCCACTTT.

This chain connects TRBV5-4 to TRBJ1-2; D ambiguous. This CDR3 is 16 amino acids long. Between the trimmed V and J ends, which lost 4 bases and 4 bases, there was a span of 20 bases. Germline V lookup: CDR1 SGHNT, CDR2 YYREEE (reference sequence). CDR3 DNA: TGTGCCAGCAGCCACTCGGGGTACCGATTCCCCTATGGCTACACCTTC. Protein sequence: CASSHSGYRFPYGYTF.

The chain uses TRBV15 and TRBJ1-5; 8 bases agree with TRBD1. The CDR3 runs 18 residues. The V gene's germline CDR1 is LNHNV and CDR2 YYDKDF (reference sequence). V was pared by 3 bases and J by 1 base, with 11 bases of the junction left unmatched. The CDR3 region is CATSSKSTGGISNQPQHF. For the CDR3, the DNA is TGTGCCACCAGCAGCAAGAGCACAGGGGGTATAAGCAATCAGCCCCAGCATTTT. Full variable domain (remainder filled in from reference TRBV15 and TRBJ1-5): DAMVIQNPRYQVTQFGKPVTLSCSQTLNHNVMYWYQQKSSQAPKLLFHYYDKDFNNEADTPDNFQSRRPNTSFCFLDIRSPGLGDTAMYLCATSSKSTGGISNQPQHFGDGTRLSIL.

The CDR3: CASSSRDPGETQYF. The CDR3 bases are TGCGCCAGCAGTTCCAGGGATCCGGGAGAGACCCAGTACTTC. This chain connects TRBV4-1 to TRBJ2-5; a possible D gene is TRBD1 (5 bases). Trimming stripped 6 bases from V and 4 bases from J, with 15 bases between. The CDR3 has 14 residues. Germline assignment: CDR1 MGHRA and CDR2 YSYEKL.

The genes are TRBV30 and TRBJ2-7; the match to TRBD2 covers 13 bases. In germline, CDR1 is GTSNPN, CDR2 SVGIG (reference sequence). Trimming took 5 bases from V and 2 from J; bases not matched to a gene: 0. The CDR3 extends over 13 amino acids. The CDR3 nucleotides are TGTGCCTGGGGACTAGCGGGAGCCTACGAGCAGTACTTC. This encodes CAWGLAGAYEQYF.

The chain is built from TRBV11-2 and TRBJ1-6; 8 nucleotides align to TRBD1. Germline V gene data show CDR1 as SGHAT and CDR2 as FQNNGV. CDR3 size: 13 residues. V was clipped by 5 bases and J by 7 bases; unmatched bases: 1. Here the CDR3 reads CASSRTGNSPLHF. The DNA of the CDR3 is TGTGCCAGCAGCAGGACAGGGAATTCACCCCTCCACTTT.